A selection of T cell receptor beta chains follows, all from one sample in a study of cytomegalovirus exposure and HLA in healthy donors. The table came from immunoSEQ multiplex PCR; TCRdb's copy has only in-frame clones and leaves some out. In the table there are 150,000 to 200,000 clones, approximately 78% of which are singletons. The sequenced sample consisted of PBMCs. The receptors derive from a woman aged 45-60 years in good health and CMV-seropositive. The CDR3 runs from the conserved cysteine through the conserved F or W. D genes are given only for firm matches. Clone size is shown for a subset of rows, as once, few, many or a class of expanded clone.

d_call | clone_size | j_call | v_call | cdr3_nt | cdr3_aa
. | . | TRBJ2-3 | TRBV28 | TGTGCCAGCTTAAGCGGTAGCACAGATACGCAGTATTTT | CASLSGSTDTQYF
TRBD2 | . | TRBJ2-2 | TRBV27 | TGTGCCAGTCGACTAGCGGGGGTGGGCGGGGAGCTGTTTTTT | CASRLAGVGGELFF
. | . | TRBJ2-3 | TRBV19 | TGTGCCAGTCATCAGGGGTCTATGGGCACAGATACGCAGTATTTT | CASHQGSMGTDTQYF
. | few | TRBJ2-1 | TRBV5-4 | TGTGCCAGCAGCTTGGATGGGGGCGAGCAGTTCTTC | CASSLDGGEQFF
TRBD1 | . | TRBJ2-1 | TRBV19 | TGTGCCAGTAGTATTGAGGGACAGAATTACAATGAGCGGTTCTTC | CASSIEGQNYNERFF
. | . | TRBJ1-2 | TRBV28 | TGTGCCAGCAGCTCACCTGGGGAGGGCACCTATGGCTACACCTTC | CASSSPGEGTYGYTF
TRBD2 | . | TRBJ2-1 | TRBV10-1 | TGCGCCAGCAGTGAATCTAGCGGGAGTCGTGAGCAGTTCTTC | CASSESSGSREQFF
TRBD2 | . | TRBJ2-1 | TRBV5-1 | TGCGCCAGCAGCAGAACTAGCGCCGCAAGCTCCTACAATGAGCAGTTCTTC | CASSRTSAASSYNEQFF
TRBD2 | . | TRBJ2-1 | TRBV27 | TGTGCCAGCCGGCAAGCGGGAGGTTCGTACAATGAGCAGTTCTTC | CASRQAGGSYNEQFF
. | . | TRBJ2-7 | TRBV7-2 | TGTGCCAGCAGCTCCCTCGGCTCCTACGAGCAGTACTTC | CASSSLGSYEQYF